This T cell receptor beta chain was recorded in a study of blood T cells in healthy people across ages. Study-level points and caveats: Leaving the PBMCs unsorted stopped any conclusive comparison of naive versus antigen-experienced cells.

On this clonotype itself: Its antigen remains unknown.

Trimming pared 4 bases from V and 10 bases from J, leaving 13 bases between. This CDR3 is 12 amino acids long. CDR1 is LGHDT, CDR2 YNNKEL, per germline (reference sequence). The use of a sample-barcoded 5' primer and a J-beta primer mix characterized a second PCR of about 7 to 12 cycles. The yield of each sample was at least 3 million CDR3-containing paired-end reads. MiXCR, applied by TCRdb to the 5' RACE reads, yields one record per CDR3 protein. This table has 1,800,000 or so distinct CDR3 sequences, roughly two fifths appearing once. The donors, all healthy, were Caucasians living in Russia, aged 6 to 90.

The V call is TRBV3-1, the J call TRBJ1-1; tentatively, D is TRBD1 (5 bases). The sequencing input was blood. The clonotype was recovered from a human donor in good health. CDR3 loop: CASSRENGGAFF. The DNA for the CDR3 is TGTGCCAGCAGCCGTGAAAACGGGGGAGCTTTCTTT. Together with reference TRBV3-1 and TRBJ1-1, the CDR3 gives the full variable domain: DTAVSQTPKYLVTQMGNDKSIKCEQNLGHDTMYWYKQDSKKFLKIMFSYNNKELIINETVPNRFSPKSPDKAHLNLHINSLELGDSAVYFCASSRENGGAFFGQGTRLTVV.